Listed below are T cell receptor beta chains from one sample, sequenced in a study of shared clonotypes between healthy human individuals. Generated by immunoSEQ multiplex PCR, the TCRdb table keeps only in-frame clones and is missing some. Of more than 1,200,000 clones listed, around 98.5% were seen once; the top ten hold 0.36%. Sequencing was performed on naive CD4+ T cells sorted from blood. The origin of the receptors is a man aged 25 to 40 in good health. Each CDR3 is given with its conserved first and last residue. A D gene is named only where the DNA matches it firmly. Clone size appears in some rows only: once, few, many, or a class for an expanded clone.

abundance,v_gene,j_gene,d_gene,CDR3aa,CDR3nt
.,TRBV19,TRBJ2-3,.,CASSSGSFPTDTQYF,TGTGCCAGTAGTTCCGGGAGCTTCCCCACAGATACGCAGTATTTT
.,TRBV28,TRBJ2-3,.,CASSPRGSTDTQYF,TGTGCCAGCAGTCCAAGGGGTAGCACAGATACGCAGTATTTT
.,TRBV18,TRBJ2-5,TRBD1,CASSPKNRGETQYF,TGTGCCAGCTCACCAAAGAACAGGGGAGAGACCCAGTACTTC
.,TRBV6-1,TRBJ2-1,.,CASPSLGGGRNEQFF,TGTGCCAGCCCGTCACTAGGGGGGGGGAGGAATGAGCAGTTCTTC
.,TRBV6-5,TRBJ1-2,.,CASSYQIDDYGYTF,TGTGCCAGCAGTTACCAGATTGACGACTATGGCTACACCTTC
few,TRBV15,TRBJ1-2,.,CATSRDGGASYGYTF,TGTGCCACCAGCAGAGATGGAGGGGCTAGCTATGGCTACACCTTC
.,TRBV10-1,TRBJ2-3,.,CASADRRDTQYF,TGCGCCAGCGCCGACCGTAGAGATACGCAGTATTTT
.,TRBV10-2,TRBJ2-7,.,CASSYGGTYEQYF,TGCGCCAGCAGTTACGGGGGAACCTACGAGCAGTACTTC
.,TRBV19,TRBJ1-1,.,CASSSRLGDTEAFF,TGTGCCAGTAGTTCCCGGCTGGGTGACACTGAAGCTTTCTTT
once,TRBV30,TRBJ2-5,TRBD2,CAWSVGLAGQETQYF,TGTGCCTGGAGTGTCGGACTAGCGGGTCAAGAGACCCAGTACTTC
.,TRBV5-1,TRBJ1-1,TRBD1,CASSLQQGALKAFF,TGCGCCAGCAGCTTGCAACAGGGGGCTTTGAAAGCTTTCTTT
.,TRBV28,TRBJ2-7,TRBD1,CASSQYQGAYEQYF,TGTGCCAGCAGTCAGTATCAGGGGGCGTACGAGCAGTACTTC
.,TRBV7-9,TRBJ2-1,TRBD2,CASSSSGTSGRHNEQFF,TGTGCCAGCAGCTCCTCGGGGACTAGCGGGCGCCACAATGAGCAGTTCTTC
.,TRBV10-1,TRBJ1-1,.,CASSDEGNTEAFF,TGCGCCAGCAGTGATGAGGGGAACACTGAAGCTTTCTTT
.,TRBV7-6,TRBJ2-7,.,CASSSPPYEQYF,TGTGCCAGCAGCTCCCCCCCTTACGAGCAGTACTTC
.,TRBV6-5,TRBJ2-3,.,CASSFKSGDTQYF,TGTGCCAGCAGTTTCAAGTCTGGGGATACGCAGTATTTT
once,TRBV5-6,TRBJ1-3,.,CASSGRGAGDTIYF,TGTGCCAGCAGCGGCCGGGGTGCGGGTGACACCATATATTTT
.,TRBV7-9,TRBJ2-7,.,CASSLVGLYEQYF,TGTGCCAGCAGCTTAGTTGGGCTCTACGAGCAGTACTTC
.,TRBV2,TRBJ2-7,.,CASRGRGSNYEQYF,TGTGCCAGTAGGGGGAGGGGCAGCAACTACGAGCAGTACTTC
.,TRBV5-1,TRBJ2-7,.,CASSWDRPYEQYF,TGCGCCAGCAGCTGGGACCGGCCCTACGAGCAGTACTTC
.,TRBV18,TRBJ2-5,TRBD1,CASSGGQGKETQYF,TGTGCCAGCTCAGGAGGACAGGGAAAAGAGACCCAGTACTTC
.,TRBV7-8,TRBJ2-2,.,CASSLIGDTGELFF,TGTGCCAGCAGCTTAATCGGCGACACCGGGGAGCTGTTTTTT
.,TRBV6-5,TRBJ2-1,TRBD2,CASTGTSRNEQFF,TGTGCCAGCACCGGGACTAGCCGCAATGAGCAGTTCTTC
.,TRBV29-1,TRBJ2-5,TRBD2,CSVRTSGSTETQYF,TGCAGCGTGAGGACTAGCGGGAGTACAGAGACCCAGTACTTC
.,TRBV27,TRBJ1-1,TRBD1,CASSRSTGGRTEAFF,TGTGCCAGCAGTCGATCGACAGGGGGCAGGACTGAAGCTTTCTTT
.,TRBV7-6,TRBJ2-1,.,CASSGSNGRGDEQFF,TGTGCCAGCAGCGGGTCAAACGGCAGGGGGGATGAGCAGTTCTTC
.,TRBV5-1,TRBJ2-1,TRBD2,CASSLGLAGAGSYNEQFF,TGCGCCAGCAGCTTGGGACTAGCGGGAGCCGGCTCCTACAATGAGCAGTTCTTC
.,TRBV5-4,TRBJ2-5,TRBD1,CASSLGTGWETQYF,TGTGCCAGCAGCCTAGGGACAGGCTGGGAGACCCAGTACTTC
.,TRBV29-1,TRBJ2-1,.,CSVLTTSNEQFF,TGCAGCGTCCTCACGACGTCTAATGAGCAGTTCTTC
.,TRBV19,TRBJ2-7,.,CASSIRGGVEQYF,TGTGCCAGTAGCATTCGAGGGGGGGTCGAGCAGTACTTC
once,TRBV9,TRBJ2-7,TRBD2,CASSVTPRGDEQYF,TGTGCCAGCAGCGTAACCCCCCGGGGGGACGAGCAGTACTTC
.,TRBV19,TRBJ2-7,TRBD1,CASTSSPGTGGYEQYF,TGTGCCAGTACATCCTCGCCCGGGACAGGGGGTTACGAGCAGTACTTC
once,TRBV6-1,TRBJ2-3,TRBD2,CASSEARRERFTDTQYF,TGTGCCAGCAGTGAAGCTAGGCGGGAGAGGTTCACAGATACGCAGTATTTT
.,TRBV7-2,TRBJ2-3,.,CASSGRGRSTDTQYF,TGTGCCAGCAGCGGGCGGGGCCGGAGCACAGATACGCAGTATTTT
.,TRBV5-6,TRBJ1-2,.,CASSLAVVRYGYTF,TGTGCCAGCAGCTTGGCCGTCGTCCGCTATGGCTACACCTTC
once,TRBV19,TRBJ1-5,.,CATRGWNQPQHF,TGTGCCACCCGTGGGTGGAATCAGCCCCAGCATTTT
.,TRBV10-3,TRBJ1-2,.,CAISEQGTSQYGYTF,TGTGCCATCAGTGAGCAGGGGACGTCCCAGTATGGCTACACCTTC
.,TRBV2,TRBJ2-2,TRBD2,CASRVGLAGGPPGELFF,TGTGCCAGCAGGGTCGGACTAGCGGGAGGCCCTCCCGGGGAGCTGTTTTTT
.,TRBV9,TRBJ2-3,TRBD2,CASSVATETSGSYTDTQYF,TGTGCCAGCAGCGTAGCTACTGAGACTAGCGGGAGTTACACAGATACGCAGTATTTT
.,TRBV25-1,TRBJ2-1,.,CASRDMTSIDEQFF,TGTGCCAGCAGGGATATGACTAGTATCGATGAGCAGTTCTTC
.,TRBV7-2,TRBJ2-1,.,CASNSPLGVNEQFF,TGTGCCAGCAACTCCCCCCTGGGGGTCAATGAGCAGTTCTTC
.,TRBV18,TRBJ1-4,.,CASSPRGRLTMGEKLFF,TGTGCCAGCTCACCAAGGGGCAGGTTAACAATGGGTGAAAAACTGTTTTTT
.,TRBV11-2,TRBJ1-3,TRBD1,CASSSDRDRGYSGNTIYF,TGTGCCAGCAGCTCGGACCGGGACAGGGGCTACTCTGGAAACACCATATATTTT
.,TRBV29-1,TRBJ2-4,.,CSVGGPLGNIQYF,TGCAGCGTTGGGGGCCCTCTAGGGAACATTCAGTACTTC
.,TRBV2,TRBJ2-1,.,CASSSGYEQFF,TGTGCCAGCAGTTCAGGGTATGAGCAGTTCTTC
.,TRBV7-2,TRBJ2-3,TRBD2,CASSSPTRGLARNTDTQYF,TGTGCCAGCAGCTCGCCGACACGGGGACTAGCGCGAAACACAGATACGCAGTATTTT
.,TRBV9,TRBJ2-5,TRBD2,CASSVSLAGGPSSPETQYF,TGTGCCAGCAGCGTCTCACTAGCGGGAGGGCCCTCTTCGCCCGAGACCCAGTACTTC
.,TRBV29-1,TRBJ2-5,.,CSVAQTTDAETQYF,TGCAGCGTGGCACAAACGACGGACGCAGAGACCCAGTACTTC
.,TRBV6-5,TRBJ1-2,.,CATAAANYGYTF,TGTGCCACGGCGGCAGCTAACTATGGCTACACCTTC
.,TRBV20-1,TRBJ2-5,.,CSARALETQYF,TGCAGTGCTAGGGCCCTAGAGACCCAGTACTTC
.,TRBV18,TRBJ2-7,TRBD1,CASSPGTGKVEQYF,TGTGCCAGCTCACCCGGGACAGGGAAGGTCGAGCAGTACTTC
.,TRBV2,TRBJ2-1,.,CASSAHRLDNEQFF,TGTGCCAGCAGCGCACACAGATTGGACAATGAGCAGTTCTTC
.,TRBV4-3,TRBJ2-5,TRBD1,CASSQGQGPQETQYF,TGCGCCAGCAGCCAAGGACAGGGTCCCCAAGAGACCCAGTACTTC
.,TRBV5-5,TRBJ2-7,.,CASMTLILSYEQYF,TGTGCCAGCATGACACTAATTCTCTCCTACGAGCAGTACTTC
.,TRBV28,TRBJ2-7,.,CASRTPGTRGEQYF,TGTGCCAGCAGGACTCCGGGGACCCGAGGCGAGCAGTACTTC
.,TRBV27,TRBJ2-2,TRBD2,CASSFGWGLNTGELFF,TGTGCCAGCAGTTTCGGGTGGGGACTAAACACCGGGGAGCTGTTTTTT
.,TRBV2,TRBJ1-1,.,CASSEQGVNTEAFF,TGTGCCAGCAGTGAACAGGGAGTCAACACTGAAGCTTTCTTT
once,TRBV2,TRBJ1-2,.,CASSEEGDSYGYTF,TGTGCCAGCAGTGAAGAGGGGGATAGCTATGGCTACACCTTC